The rows below give T cell receptor beta chains drawn from one sample of a study of blood T cell repertoires in COVID-19. Assay: immunoSEQ multiplex PCR; the TCRdb copy retains only in-frame clones and omits some. The sample lists 150,000 to 200,000 clones; 82% were seen once. The sample taken for sequencing was peripheral blood. The receptors come from a woman aged 70-85 years with acute or convalescent COVID-19. Both conserved end residues are part of each CDR3. A D gene is named only where the DNA matches it firmly. Size tells how often a clone was seen (once, few, many) or the class of an expanded clone, and some rows leave it out.

TRBV7-2	TRBJ2-5	-	-	CASSLSRGTQETQYF	TGTGCCAGCAGCTTATCCCGAGGAACCCAAGAGACCCAGTACTTC
TRBV5-1	TRBJ1-4	TRBD1	-	CASSWGQAPTNEKLFF	TGCGCCAGCAGCTGGGGACAGGCCCCAACTAATGAAAAACTGTTTTTT
TRBV5-1	TRBJ2-1	-	-	CASSLIPSGGGSNEQFF	TGCGCCAGCAGCTTGATCCCCTCCGGCGGAGGTTCCAATGAGCAGTTCTTC
TRBV18	TRBJ1-2	-	-	CASSPLRDGYTF	TGTGCCAGCTCACCACTGAGGGATGGCTACACCTTC
TRBV29-1	TRBJ1-1	TRBD1	-	CSVENRGDTEAFF	TGCAGCGTTGAGAACAGGGGTGACACTGAAGCTTTCTTT
TRBV6-1	TRBJ2-3	TRBD2	-	CASSEVPLAGGNTQYF	TGTGCCAGCAGTGAAGTCCCCCTAGCGGGAGGAAATACGCAGTATTTT
TRBV7-8	TRBJ2-7	-	few	CASSLGVGRTAYEQYF	TGTGCCAGCAGCTTAGGTGTTGGAAGAACAGCCTACGAGCAGTACTTC
TRBV30	TRBJ2-5	TRBD2	-	CAWSPGGQETQYF	TGTGCCTGGAGTCCCGGGGGGCAAGAGACCCAGTACTTC
TRBV10-3	TRBJ2-7	TRBD2	-	CAIRSGTSGYEQYF	TGTGCCATCAGATCCGGGACTAGCGGGTACGAGCAGTACTTC
TRBV5-1	TRBJ2-1	TRBD2	-	CASSSGLAGNEQFF	TGCGCCAGCAGCTCGGGACTAGCAGGCAATGAGCAGTTCTTC
TRBV9	TRBJ1-1	-	-	CASSVVGQSEAFF	TGTGCCAGCAGCGTAGTGGGACAAAGTGAAGCTTTCTTT
TRBV7-9	TRBJ2-7	-	-	CASSHTGNSYEQYF	TGTGCCAGCAGCCACACAGGGAACTCCTACGAGCAGTACTTC
TRBV30	TRBJ1-6	-	-	CAYQMLAGLGSPLHF	TGTGCCTACCAAATGTTGGCTGGTTTGGGCTCACCCCTCCACTTT
TRBV5-3	TRBJ1-2	-	-	CARSLQRTGNYGYTF	TGTGCCAGAAGCTTGCAGCGAACGGGGAACTATGGCTACACCTTC
TRBV7-2	TRBJ2-3	-	-	CASSLDYEAREYF	TGTGCCAGCAGCTTAGACTATGAGGCCAGGGAGTATTTT
TRBV4-3	TRBJ1-1	-	few	CASSQGAVSISEAFF	TGCGCCAGCAGCCAAGGGGCAGTATCAATCAGTGAAGCTTTCTTT
TRBV19	TRBJ1-1	TRBD1	-	CATQEDRGGMSEAFF	TGTGCCACCCAAGAGGACAGGGGAGGAATGTCTGAAGCTTTCTTT
TRBV23-1	TRBJ2-3	-	-	CASIRFGTPSTDTQYF	TGCGCCAGCATTCGTTTTGGGACACCTAGCACAGATACGCAGTATTTT
TRBV5-5	TRBJ1-4	TRBD1	-	CASSSTGEGGEKLFF	TGTGCCAGCAGCTCGACAGGGGAGGGAGGAGAAAAACTGTTTTTT
TRBV7-6	TRBJ1-1	-	-	CASSPRTEAFF	TGTGCCAGCAGCCCCAGGACTGAAGCTTTCTTT
TRBV5-1	TRBJ2-4	TRBD1	-	CASSQDRGRAAKNIQYF	TGCGCCAGCAGCCAAGACAGGGGCCGAGCAGCCAAAAACATTCAGTACTTC
TRBV4-1	TRBJ2-1	-	-	CASSQAGAGPGEQFF	TGCGCCAGCAGCCAAGCAGGAGCGGGTCCGGGTGAGCAGTTCTTC
TRBV27	TRBJ1-6	TRBD1	few	CASRFRDRGLPLHF	TGTGCCAGCAGGTTCCGGGACAGGGGGCTACCCCTCCACTTT
TRBV28	TRBJ1-2	-	-	CASRARPRYGYTF	TGTGCCAGCAGGGCCAGGCCGAGATATGGCTACACCTTC
TRBV3-1/TRBV3-2	TRBJ2-1	-	-	CASTGGPYNEQFF	TGTGCCAGCACCGGGGGACCCTACAATGAGCAGTTCTTC
TRBV7-6	TRBJ1-1	-	-	CASSLTAMNTEAFF	TGTGCCAGCAGTCTCACAGCCATGAACACTGAAGCTTTCTTT
TRBV12-3/TRBV12-4	TRBJ1-5	-	-	CASSRQYNQPQHF	TGTGCCAGCAGTCGACAGTACAATCAGCCCCAGCATTTT
TRBV28	TRBJ2-7	-	-	CASSSGVRLYEQYF	TGTGCCAGCAGTTCGGGGGTGAGGCTTTACGAGCAGTACTTC